This T cell receptor beta chain originates from a study of PD-1 blockade in mismatch repair-deficient tumors. The TCR-sequenced patients were a few responders to pembrolizumab. Data came from immunoSEQ multiplex PCR; TCRdb stores just in-frame clones and leaves some out. The sample comprises 100,000 to 150,000 clones, about 86% of which are singletons, and roughly 13% rests with the top ten. The CDR3 extends over 15 amino acids. This chain uses TRBV21-1 with TRBJ2-5; no DNA check was done on the table's D call, TRBD1. TRBV21-1 is a known pseudogene. Sequencing used peripheral blood, obtained 44 weeks after starting pembrolizumab. The receptor was isolated from an adult with mismatch repair-deficient cancer. The CDR3 DNA follows: TGTGCCAGCTCCTATAACGAACAGGGGGAGGAGACCCAGTACTTC. This translates into CASSYNEQGEETQYF.